Listed below are T cell receptor beta chains from one sample, sequenced in a study of cytomegalovirus exposure and HLA in healthy donors. TCRdb keeps only in-frame clones here, not all; method: immunoSEQ multiplex PCR. The sample lists about 160,000 clones; roughly 75% were seen once. Material: PBMCs. The origin of the receptors is a woman between 50 and 59 years old in good health and CMV-seropositive. Each CDR3 is given without its conserved first and last residue. A D gene is named only where the DNA matches it firmly.

d_call: TRBD1
v_call: TRBV6-5
j_call: TRBJ2-5
cdr3_aa: ASRSDRETQY

d_call: .
v_call: TRBV7-8
j_call: TRBJ1-1
cdr3_aa: ASSDQTVTKAF

d_call: .
v_call: TRBV9
j_call: TRBJ2-2
cdr3_aa: ASSVAPQRKNTGELF

d_call: TRBD2
v_call: TRBV11-2
j_call: TRBJ2-3
cdr3_aa: ASSYRLAGGGITDTQY

d_call: TRBD1
v_call: TRBV5-1
j_call: TRBJ1-1
cdr3_aa: ASSSERTGGFQTEAF

d_call: .
v_call: TRBV28
j_call: TRBJ2-2
cdr3_aa: ASSLSGGELF

d_call: TRBD1
v_call: TRBV11-3
j_call: TRBJ2-7
cdr3_aa: ASSLGQGRYEQY

d_call: .
v_call: TRBV5-1
j_call: TRBJ1-1
cdr3_aa: ASSWGGTEAF

d_call: .
v_call: TRBV30
j_call: TRBJ1-1
cdr3_aa: AWSGQISAEAF

d_call: TRBD2
v_call: TRBV28
j_call: TRBJ2-1
cdr3_aa: ASSLWASGRSAQF

d_call: .
v_call: TRBV5-1
j_call: TRBJ2-1
cdr3_aa: ASSFDDRSEQF

d_call: .
v_call: TRBV2
j_call: TRBJ1-5
cdr3_aa: ASKISNQPQH

d_call: TRBD1
v_call: TRBV6-6
j_call: TRBJ1-6
cdr3_aa: ASSYAGTGGTSPLH

d_call: .
v_call: TRBV14
j_call: TRBJ2-7
cdr3_aa: ASSQGRPRGGYEQY

d_call: .
v_call: TRBV7-9
j_call: TRBJ1-6
cdr3_aa: SSSFRTGIYNSPLH

d_call: .
v_call: TRBV7-9
j_call: TRBJ1-1
cdr3_aa: ASERAMNTEAF

d_call: .
v_call: TRBV5-4
j_call: TRBJ2-2
cdr3_aa: ASSLRLGDTGELF

d_call: .
v_call: TRBV11-1
j_call: TRBJ2-3
cdr3_aa: ASSLNGDTAQY

d_call: TRBD1
v_call: TRBV7-7
j_call: TRBJ2-5
cdr3_aa: ASSRGTGGGETQY

d_call: .
v_call: TRBV28
j_call: TRBJ2-4
cdr3_aa: ASSPLVQPAKNIQY

d_call: TRBD1
v_call: TRBV11-3
j_call: TRBJ1-1
cdr3_aa: ASSSRTGRAEEEAF

d_call: .
v_call: TRBV5-5
j_call: TRBJ1-2
cdr3_aa: ASSLINYGYT

d_call: .
v_call: TRBV5-1
j_call: TRBJ1-2
cdr3_aa: ASSQLGTPSNYGYT

d_call: .
v_call: TRBV5-1
j_call: TRBJ2-2
cdr3_aa: ASSLQVTNTGELF

d_call: TRBD1
v_call: TRBV11-2
j_call: .
cdr3_aa: ASSSRDRAYEQY

d_call: TRBD2
v_call: TRBV11-1
j_call: TRBJ2-5
cdr3_aa: ASSPTSGGAVETQY

d_call: .
v_call: TRBV7-9
j_call: TRBJ1-2
cdr3_aa: ASSLTIMGGYT

d_call: .
v_call: TRBV28
j_call: TRBJ1-2
cdr3_aa: ASSSPIYGYT

d_call: TRBD2
v_call: TRBV7-2
j_call: TRBJ2-1
cdr3_aa: ASSLLAGVRNEQF

d_call: .
v_call: TRBV4-2
j_call: TRBJ2-7
cdr3_aa: ASSQGIYEQY

d_call: TRBD1
v_call: TRBV27
j_call: TRBJ2-7
cdr3_aa: ASGDLGTGIHEQY